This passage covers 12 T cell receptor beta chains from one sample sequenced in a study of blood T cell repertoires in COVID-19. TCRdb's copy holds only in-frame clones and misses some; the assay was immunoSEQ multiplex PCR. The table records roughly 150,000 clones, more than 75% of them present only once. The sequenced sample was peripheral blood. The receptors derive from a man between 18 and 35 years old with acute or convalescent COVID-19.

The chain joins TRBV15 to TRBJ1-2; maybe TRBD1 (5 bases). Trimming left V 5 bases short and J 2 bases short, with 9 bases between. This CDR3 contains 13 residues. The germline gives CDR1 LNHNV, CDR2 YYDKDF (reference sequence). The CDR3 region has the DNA TGTGCCACCAGCCAAGACAGCAACTATGGCTACACCTTC. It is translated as CATSQDSNYGYTF.

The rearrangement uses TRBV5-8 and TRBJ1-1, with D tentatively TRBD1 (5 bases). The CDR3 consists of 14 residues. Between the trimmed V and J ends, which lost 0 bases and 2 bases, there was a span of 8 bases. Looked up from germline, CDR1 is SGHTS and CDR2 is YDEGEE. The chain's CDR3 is CASSLVDSNTEAFF. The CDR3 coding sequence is TGTGCCAGCAGCTTGGTCGACAGTAACACTGAAGCTTTCTTT.

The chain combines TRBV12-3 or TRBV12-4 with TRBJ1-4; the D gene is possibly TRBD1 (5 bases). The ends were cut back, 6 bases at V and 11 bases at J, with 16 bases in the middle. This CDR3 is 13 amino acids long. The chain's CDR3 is CASSYGGIKKLFF. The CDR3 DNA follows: TGTGCCAGCAGCTACGGGGGGATAAAGAAACTGTTTTTT.

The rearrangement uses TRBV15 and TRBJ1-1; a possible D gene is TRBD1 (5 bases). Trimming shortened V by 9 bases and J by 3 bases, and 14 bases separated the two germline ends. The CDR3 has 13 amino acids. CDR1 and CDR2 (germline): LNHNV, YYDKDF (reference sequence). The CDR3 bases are TGTGCCACTTCAGACAGAGACTACACTGAAGCTTTCTTT. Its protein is CATSDRDYTEAFF.

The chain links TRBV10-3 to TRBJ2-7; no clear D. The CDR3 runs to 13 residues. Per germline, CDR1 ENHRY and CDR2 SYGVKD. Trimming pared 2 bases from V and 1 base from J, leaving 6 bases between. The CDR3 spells CAISENSSYEQYF. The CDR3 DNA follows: TGTGCCATCAGTGAGAACAGTTCCTACGAGCAGTACTTC.

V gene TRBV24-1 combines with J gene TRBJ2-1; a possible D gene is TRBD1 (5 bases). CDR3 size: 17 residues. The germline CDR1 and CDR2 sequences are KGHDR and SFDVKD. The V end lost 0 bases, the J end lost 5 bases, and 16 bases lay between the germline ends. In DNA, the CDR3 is TGTGCCACCAGTGATTTGCGGCAGGGTTCTAACGACAATGAGCAGTTCTTC. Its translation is CATSDLRQGSNDNEQFF.

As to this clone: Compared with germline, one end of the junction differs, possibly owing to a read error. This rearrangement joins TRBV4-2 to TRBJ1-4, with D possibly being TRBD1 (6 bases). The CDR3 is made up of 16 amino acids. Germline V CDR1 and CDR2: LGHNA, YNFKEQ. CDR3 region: CVSSPVRGNMDEKLFF. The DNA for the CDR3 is TGTGTCAGCAGCCCCGTCAGGGGCAACATGGACGAAAAACTGTTTTTT.

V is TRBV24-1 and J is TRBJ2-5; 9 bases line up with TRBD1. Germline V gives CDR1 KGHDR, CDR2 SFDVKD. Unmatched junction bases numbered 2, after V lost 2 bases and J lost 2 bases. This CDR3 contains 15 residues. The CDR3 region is CATSDWDREQETQYF. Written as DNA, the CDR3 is TGTGCCACCAGTGATTGGGACAGGGAGCAAGAGACCCAGTACTTC.

DNA of the CDR3: TGTGCCAGCAGTCGACAGGGATTTTCTGGGTCGGCTGAAGCTTTCTTT. This encodes CASSRQGFSGSAEAFF. This sequence joins TRBV27 and TRBJ1-1, with 7 bases aligning to TRBD1. This CDR3 is 16 amino acids long. Looked up from germline, CDR1 is MNHEY and CDR2 is SMNVEV (reference sequence). The V gene end was trimmed by 5 bases and the J gene end by 6 bases; junction bases not matched to a gene: 15.

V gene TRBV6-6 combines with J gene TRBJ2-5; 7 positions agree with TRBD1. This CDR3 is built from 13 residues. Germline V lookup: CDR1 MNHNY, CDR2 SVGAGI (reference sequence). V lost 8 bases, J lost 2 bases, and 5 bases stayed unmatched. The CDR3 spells CASRDRSQETQYF. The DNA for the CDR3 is TGTGCCAGCCGGGACAGAAGTCAAGAGACCCAGTACTTC.

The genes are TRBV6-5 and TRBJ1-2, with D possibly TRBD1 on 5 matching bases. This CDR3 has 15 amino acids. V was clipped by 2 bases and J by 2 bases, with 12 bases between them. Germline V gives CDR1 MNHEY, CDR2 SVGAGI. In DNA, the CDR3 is TGTGCCAGCAGTTACGGGCAGGGTGGCAACTATGGCTACACCTTC. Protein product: CASSYGQGGNYGYTF.

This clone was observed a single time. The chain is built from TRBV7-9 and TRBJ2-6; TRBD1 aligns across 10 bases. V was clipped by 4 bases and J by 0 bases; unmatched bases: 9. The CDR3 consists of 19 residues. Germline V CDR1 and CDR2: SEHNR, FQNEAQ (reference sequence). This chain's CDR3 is CASSSPGTGALSGANVLTF. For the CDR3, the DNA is TGTGCCAGCAGCTCTCCCGGGACAGGGGCCCTCTCTGGGGCCAACGTCCTGACTTTC.